This T cell receptor (beta chain) comes out of a study of T cells in Graves' hyperthyroidism and ophthalmopathy. Per germline, CDR1 LNHDA and CDR2 SQIVND (reference sequence). V shed 2 bases, J shed 0 bases, and the junction held 4 bases outside the gene matches. The CDR3 spans 16 residues. What was amplified from RNA transcripts were TCR beta CDR3 regions. First-round RT-PCR targeting the TCR CDR3 was performed with the HTBI primer set. One entry per CDR3 protein, called by TCRdb with MiXCR from the multiplex PCR reads. The sample has about 560,000 distinct CDR3 sequences; over 15% are singletons. Stable Graves' hyperthyroidism meant no ophthalmopathy progression within 18 months. Patients having uncontrolled infection, another autoimmune disease, pregnancy or lactation were not included. Diagnosis relied on clinical symptoms, serum thyroxine and TRAb, thyroid ultrasound and orbital computed tomography. Fresh peripheral blood, approximately 10 ml, was the source of the PBMCs.

Material: blood. The chain links TRBV19 to TRBJ1-3; 7 bases fit TRBD1. This receptor was taken from a woman aged 18-29 years with Graves' hyperthyroidism. CDR3 bases: TGTGCCAGTAGTATATACGGGACAGCCTCTGGAAACACCATATATTTT. It is translated as CASSIYGTASGNTIYF.